This T cell receptor (beta chain) is drawn from a study of blood T cell repertoires in COVID-19. Study-level information: Acute-phase and convalescent COVID-19 samples originated in the United States, Italy and Spain. T cells, B-cell-depleted T cells, or PBMCs supplied cDNA or gDNA.

Original processing notes: Amplification from reference gene primers served as the basis for estimated nucleated cell counts. Assay: immunoSEQ multiplex PCR; the TCRdb copy retains only in-frame clones and omits some. The V and J calls and clone size were taken over from that table, and D and trimming were inferred from the DNA. The sample lists about 180,000 clones, 70% to 90% occurring once. There are 14 residues in the CDR3. The germline V gene encodes CDR1 GTSNPN and CDR2 SVGIG (reference sequence). The J segment lost 7 bases and the V segment lost 3 bases, leaving 4 bases of the junction unmatched.

The chain couples TRBV30 to TRBJ2-1; 12 bases align to TRBD2. The receptor comes from a man between 18 and 29 years old who had recovered from COVID-19. Sequenced input: peripheral blood. The CDR3 spells CAWRSTSGRNEQFF. CDR3 in DNA: TGTGCCTGGAGATCGACTAGCGGGAGAAATGAGCAGTTCTTC.